Listed here are 24 T cell receptor beta chains from one sample, sequenced in a study of regulatory T cells in long-lasting Graves disease (dated by TCRdb to about 2021). Taken with the paper, the label for time point translates to: newly diagnosed GD, antithyroid drugs for less than 3 months. For both TCR sequencing and RNA sequencing, RNA was extracted from PBMCs in TRIzol. Libraries were constructed by multiplex PCR. Sequenced on an Illumina HiSeq 4000. iRepertoire HTBI primers and Arm-PCR amplification of CDR3 regions were used to construct TCR beta libraries. TCRdb handled the public reads itself, with Q25 trimming in fastp and clone calling in MiXCR, and kept productive beta chains. Rows with a matching CDR3 protein are joined into one entry that keeps the most common DNA and genes. Within this sample are 380,000 or so distinct CDR3 sequences, with roughly 16% of them counted one time only. 20% of the sample goes to the ten largest clones.

These data were likewise used in another study, on T cells in Graves' hyperthyroidism and ophthalmopathy.

Source: peripheral blood mononuclear cells (PBMCs), taken at new diagnosis, from a patient treated with antithyroid drugs. Receptor source: a woman aged 18-35 years with Graves disease. Donor details come from another sample of the same person, matched by shared clones.

The chain employs TRBV5-6 and TRBJ1-3, with a tentative D call TRBD1 (6 bases). This CDR3 has 15 amino acids. V was trimmed by 2 bases and J by 4 bases, leaving 13 bases between them. The germline gives CDR1 SGHDT, CDR2 YYEEEE. The CDR3, as DNA: TGTGCCAGCAGCTTAAGGGGGACGGGCGGAAACACCATATATTTT. Translated: CASSLRGTGGNTIYF.

The table lists this clonotype with a few counts. The J gene is TRBJ2-1, the V gene TRBV19, with TRBD2 as a possible D gene (5 bases). This CDR3 region has 15 residues. The germline V and J ends were trimmed by 3 bases and 13 bases, with 22 bases remaining between them. Germline CDR1 and CDR2: LNHDA and SQIVND (reference sequence). The CDR3 DNA reads as TGTGCCAGTAGTATCACGGGATGGCCCGCCCACCCCCAGTTCTTC. It encodes CASSITGWPAHPQFF.

This clonotype was seen many times. The gene calls are TRBV7-2 and TRBJ2-1, with 8 bases fitting TRBD2. The CDR3 length is 14 residues. Germline loops: CDR1 SGHTA, CDR2 FQGNSA. Trimming took 5 bases from V and 7 from J; bases not matched to a gene: 7. CDR3 region: CASSPGRGRNEQFF. In nucleotides, the CDR3 is TGTGCCAGCAGCCCCGGGAGGGGGAGAAATGAGCAGTTCTTC.

The V call is TRBV28, the J call TRBJ1-3; D gene uncertain. The germline CDR1 and CDR2 sequences are MDHEN and SYDVKM. There are 14 residues in the CDR3. V was clipped by 4 bases and J by 2 bases, with 9 bases between them. This CDR3 reads CASSSPSAGNTIYF. The CDR3 nucleotides read TGTGCCAGCAGTTCCCCCTCGGCTGGAAACACCATATATTTT.

This clonotype has more than one count but fewer than ten. The chain links TRBV30 to TRBJ1-3, with 7 bases that match TRBD1. V trimming: 3 bases; J trimming: 2 bases; junction bases outside the gene matches: 10. The CDR3 contains 16 residues. Germline CDR1 is GTSNPN and CDR2 is SVGIG (reference sequence). The CDR3 bases are TGTGCCTGGAGCAGCCCGGGACAGTATACTGGAAACACCATATATTTT. This sequence encodes CAWSSPGQYTGNTIYF.

This clonotype was detected once. A much bigger clone sits one base away, suggesting this may be a read error. The rearrangement joins TRBV20-1 to TRBJ1-2; D not certain. This CDR3 spans 13 amino acids. The germline CDR1 and CDR2 sequences are DFQATT and SNEGSKA (reference sequence). CDR3 nucleotides: TGCAGTTCTAGACCGGGTCCCATGGGAGGCTACACCTTC. It codes for CSSRPGPMGGYTF.

A few counts support this clonotype. V usage is TRBV11-2 and J usage is TRBJ1-1; TRBD1 is a possible D gene (5 bases). The CDR3 contains 12 residues. The germline gives CDR1 SGHAT, CDR2 FQNNGV. V was cut by 6 bases and J by 1 base, with 6 bases left in between. The CDR3 here is CASRGGNTEAFF. CDR3 DNA sequence: TGTGCCAGCAGGGGGGGGAACACTGAAGCTTTCTTT.

This clonotype was counted at least ten times. The V gene is TRBV5-8, the J gene TRBJ2-5; TRBD1 agrees at 11 bases. The germline V gene encodes CDR1 SGHTS and CDR2 YDEGEE. The CDR3 has 15 residues. Trimming cost V 4 bases and J 3 bases; bases outside gene matches: 5. Here the CDR3 DNA reads TGTGCCAGCAGCCCCGGGACAGGGGGTAAAGAGACCCAGTACTTC. Its translation is CASSPGTGGKETQYF.

This clonotype has more than one count but fewer than ten. The chain recombines TRBV2 with TRBJ1-5; TRBD1 matches 7 bases. The germline CDR1 and CDR2 sequences are SNHLY and FYNNEI. The CDR3 runs 13 residues. Losses at the gene ends were 6 bases for V and 5 bases for J; bases not matched to a gene: 4. CDR3 nucleotides: TGTGCCAGCAGGGGGGACAGAGATCAGCCCCAGCATTTT. Its protein product is CASRGDRDQPQHF.

The chain uses TRBV6-2 or TRBV6-3 and TRBJ1-2, with a weak D call TRBD1 (6 bases). The CDR3 runs to 16 residues. In germline, CDR1 is MNHEY, CDR2 SVGEGT. Between the trimmed V and J ends, which lost 5 bases and 5 bases, there was a span of 21 bases. CDR3 region: CASSEAIQGGVYGYTF. DNA for the CDR3: TGTGCCAGCAGTGAAGCGATACAGGGAGGCGTGTATGGCTACACCTTC.

This clonotype occurred a few times. The CDR3 protein is CASSQGLLAGAGETQYF. The CDR3 DNA reads TGTGCCAGCAGCCAAGGCCTACTAGCGGGGGCTGGAGAGACCCAGTACTTC. V is TRBV14 and J is TRBJ2-5; 11 nucleotides line up with TRBD2. V lost 1 base to trimming and J lost 4 bases; unmatched junction nucleotides: 8. Germline CDR1 reads SGHDN; CDR2 reads FVKESK. The CDR3 runs 17 residues.

Ten or more counts support this clonotype. This rearrangement joins TRBV7-2 to TRBJ2-7, with D possibly being TRBD2 (7 bases). Germline values: CDR1 SGHTA, CDR2 FQGNSA. V was shortened by 4 bases and J by 2 bases, with 24 bases between the two germline ends. The CDR3 is made up of 18 amino acids. The CDR3 region has the DNA TGTGCCAGCAGCTCCTCGCTCGGGGGAGGGGGATATCCCTACGAGCAGTACTTC. Protein sequence: CASSSSLGGGGYPYEQYF.

This rearrangement joins TRBV13 to TRBJ2-7; tentatively, D is TRBD1 or TRBD2 (5 bases each). Trimming shortened V by 4 bases and J by 3 bases, and 13 bases separated the two germline ends. Germline loops: CDR1 PRHDT, CDR2 FYEKMQ (reference sequence). CDR3 length: 14 residues. CDR3 DNA: TGTGCCAGCAGCTCCATCCGGGACGGCTACGAGCAGTACTTC. The encoded protein is CASSSIRDGYEQYF.

Note on this clonotype: This clone may be a read error of a much larger clone one base away. The chain is built from TRBV30 and TRBJ1-2; 10 nucleotides agree with TRBD1. V gave up 8 bases and J gave up 2 bases; unmatched junction bases: 14. This CDR3 is built from 16 residues. CDR1 is GTSNPN, CDR2 SVGIG, per germline (reference sequence). The CDR3: CARAFHPGQGNYGYTF. CDR3 DNA sequence: TGTGCCCGGGCCTTCCATCCGGGACAGGGGAACTATGGCTACACCTTC.

This clonotype was recorded many times. This chain uses TRBV2 with TRBJ2-7; 9 bases match TRBD2. Per the germline V gene, CDR1 is SNHLY and CDR2 is FYNNEI. V was pared by 8 bases and J by 1 base, with 6 bases of the junction left unmatched. The CDR3 has 14 amino acids. The CDR3 sequence is CASVAGAPSYEQYF. The CDR3 region has the DNA TGTGCCAGCGTAGCGGGAGCTCCTTCCTACGAGCAGTACTTC.

As DNA, the CDR3 is TGTGCCAGCAGCTTAGGACTAGCCGTAGGGGACATTCAGTACTTC. Protein product: CASSLGLAVGDIQYF. This rearrangement joins TRBV7-9 to TRBJ2-4; 7 bases are shared with TRBD2. From germline, CDR1 is SEHNR and CDR2 FQNEAQ (reference sequence). The V segment lost 1 base and the J segment 8 bases; nucleotides outside the gene matches: 8. The CDR3 length is 15 residues.

This clonotype was seen only a few times. CDR3: CASSVAVWGDRGPDTQYF. CDR3 bases: TGTGCCAGCAGCGTCGCCGTTTGGGGGGACAGGGGTCCAGATACGCAGTATTTT. The chain carries TRBV9 and TRBJ2-3, with TRBD1 matching over 10 bases. The junction had 13 bases not matched to a gene; V was cut back by 2 bases and J by 4 bases. The germline V gene has CDR1 SGDLS and CDR2 YYNGEE. This CDR3 is 18 amino acids long. The variable domain in full, with the rest retrieved from reference TRBV9 and TRBJ2-3, is DSGVTQTPKHLITATGQRVTLRCSPRSGDLSVYWYQQSLDQGLQFLIQYYNGEERAKGNILERFSAQQFPDLHSELNLSSLELGDSALYFCASSVAVWGDRGPDTQYFGPGTRLTVL.

This clonotype has at least ten counts. The chain uses TRBV18 and TRBJ2-2, with no clear D. CDR1 and CDR2 (germline): KGHSH, LQKENI. Trimming stripped 7 bases from V and 0 bases from J, with 12 bases between. This CDR3 spans 15 amino acids. The CDR3 region is CASFPARSNTGELFF. In nucleotides, the CDR3 is TGTGCCAGCTTCCCAGCCCGGTCGAACACCGGGGAGCTGTTTTTT.

This clonotype was seen a few times. The genes are TRBV6-1 and TRBJ2-7; no clear D. CDR1 MNHNS and CDR2 SASEGT come from the germline V gene. V lost 6 bases and J lost 6, with 21 bases in between. This CDR3 region has 15 residues. The CDR3 nucleotides read TGTGCCAGCAGCCCCGACTCCCTGTCGTTAAGCGAGCAGTACTTC. Translation gives CASSPDSLSLSEQYF.

In this sample, this clonotype turned up many times. V is TRBV11-2 and J is TRBJ1-5; D unclear. V was pared by 0 bases and J by 5 bases, with 8 bases between. The length of the CDR3 is 14 residues. Germline CDR1 is SGHAT and CDR2 is FQNNGV. In DNA, the CDR3 is TGTGCCAGCAGCTTAGATCCAGCGTATCAGCCCCAGCATTTT. It codes for CASSLDPAYQPQHF.

This clonotype was seen many times. In nucleotides, the CDR3 is TGTGCCACCGCCATGACTAGCGGGGGACTCACCAGCTCCTACAATGAGCAGTTCTTC. This sequence encodes CATAMTSGGLTSSYNEQFF. The chain uses TRBV10-3 and TRBJ2-1, with 12 bases matching TRBD2. The CDR3 contains 19 residues. The V segment lost 10 bases and the J segment 0 bases; nucleotides outside the gene matches: 16. Germline CDR1 is ENHRY and CDR2 is SYGVKD.

The rearrangement links TRBV7-3 to TRBJ2-2; D possibly corresponds to TRBD1 (6 bases). V lost 4 bases and J lost 1, with 13 bases in between. The CDR3 sequence is 16 residues long. Germline CDR1 reads SGHTA; CDR2 reads FQGTGA. In DNA, the CDR3 is TGTGCCAGCAGCTCCCGGACAGCCCTGAACACCGGGGAGCTGTTTTTT. Translation: CASSSRTALNTGELFF.

This clonotype was counted many times. The genes are TRBV7-2 and TRBJ2-3; D call uncertain. CDR3 length: 15 amino acids. Germline V CDR1 and CDR2: SGHTA, FQGNSA. V dropped 3 bases and J dropped 0 bases, with 10 bases sitting between them. The DNA for the CDR3 is TGTGCCAGCAGCTTGGCTACCCCTAGCACAGATACGCAGTATTTT. Translating gives CASSLATPSTDTQYF.

The chain links TRBV19 to TRBJ2-2, with 7 bases matching TRBD1. Germline V gene data show CDR1 as LNHDA and CDR2 as SQIVND (reference sequence). Germline trimming cut 7 bases from V and 2 bases from J; bases unmatched to any gene: 7. This CDR3 spans 15 amino acids. The DNA for the CDR3 is TGTGCCAGTAAGCCCGGGACAGCAAACACCGGGGAGCTGTTTTTT. It encodes CASKPGTANTGELFF.